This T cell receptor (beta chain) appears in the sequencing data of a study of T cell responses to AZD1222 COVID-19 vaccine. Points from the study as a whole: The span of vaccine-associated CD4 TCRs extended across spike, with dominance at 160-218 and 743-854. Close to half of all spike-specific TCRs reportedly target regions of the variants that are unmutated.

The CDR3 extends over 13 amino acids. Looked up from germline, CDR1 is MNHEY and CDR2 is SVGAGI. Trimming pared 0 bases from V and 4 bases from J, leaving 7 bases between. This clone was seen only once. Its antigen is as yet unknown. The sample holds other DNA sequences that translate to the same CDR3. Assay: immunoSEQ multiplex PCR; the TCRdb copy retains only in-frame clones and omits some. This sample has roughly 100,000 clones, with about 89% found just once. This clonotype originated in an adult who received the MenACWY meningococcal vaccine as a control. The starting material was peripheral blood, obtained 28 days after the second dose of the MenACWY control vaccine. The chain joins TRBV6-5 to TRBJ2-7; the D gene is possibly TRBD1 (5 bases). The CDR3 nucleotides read TGTGCCAGCAGTTACTCCCAGGGTTACGAGCAGTACTTC. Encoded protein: CASSYSQGYEQYF.